This T cell receptor (beta chain) was sequenced in a study of monozygotic twins with inflammatory bowel disease. Note on this clonotype: Antigen specificity is unknown.

From its re-call of the 5' RACE reads, TCRdb lists each CDR3 protein once, without DNA. This sample's clone table lists about 170,000 distinct CDR3 sequences. Study-wide results and caveats: For repertoire similarity, concordant twins did not differ from discordant twins, possibly because power was limited.

The germline gives CDR1 SGDLS, CDR2 YYNGEE. The CDR3 totals 15 residues. The specimen was blood. The receptor was derived from a human donor with ulcerative colitis or Crohn's disease, or a healthy co-twin of an affected twin (not recorded which). The chain combines TRBV9 with TRBJ2-2; as DNA is missing, the TRBD1 call by TCRdb cannot be tested. This CDR3 is CASSVRQGTAGELFF.